These 24 T cell receptor beta chains came from one sample sequenced in a study of cytomegalovirus exposure and HLA in healthy donors (dated by TCRdb to about 2017). Library construction relied on the immunoSEQ multiplex PCR assay. The multiplex PCR relied on a mix of 60 forward primers for TCR Vbeta segments and 13 reverse primers for TCR Jbeta segments. This immuneACCESS table, as held by TCRdb, lists in-frame sequences with V and J called but not all clones. Of the missing ones, under half trace to an unresolved V gene in checked studies; the others have no known cause. For this sample the table gives more than 150,000 clones, of which 75% to 85% were detected only once. 2% to 2.5% of the sample is taken by the ten largest. The sequenced material came from PBMCs. These receptor sequences come from a woman aged 25 to 39 in good health and CMV-seropositive.

V and J are TRBV5-1 and TRBJ2-1; TRBD2 agrees at 8 bases. V was clipped by 4 bases and J by 8 bases; unmatched bases: 5. Germline V lookup: CDR1 SGHRS, CDR2 YFSETQ. The CDR3 covers 13 residues. CDR3 protein: CASSPPGGDEQFF. CDR3 bases: TGCGCCAGCAGCCCCCCGGGGGGGGATGAGCAGTTCTTC. The variable domain in full, with the rest retrieved from reference TRBV5-1 and TRBJ2-1, is KAGVTQTPRYLIKTRGQQVTLSCSPISGHRSVSWYQQTPGQGLQFLFEYFSETQRNKGNFPGRFSGRQFSNSRSEMNVSTLELGDSALYLCASSPPGGDEQFFGPGTRLTVL.

This rearrangement joins TRBV5-6 to TRBJ1-1; 7 bases agree with TRBD1. Germline CDR1 reads SGHDT; CDR2 reads YYEEEE. V gave up 4 bases and J gave up 6 bases; unmatched junction bases: 12. The CDR3 consists of 15 residues. The CDR3 reads CASSTRQGSLAEAFF. The CDR3 DNA sequence: TGTGCCAGCAGCACACGACAGGGTTCTCTCGCTGAAGCTTTCTTT.

This clone was counted only a few times. The chain couples TRBV4-1 to TRBJ2-7, with TRBD1 matching over 9 bases. V was pared by 4 bases and J by 3 bases, with 4 bases of the junction left unmatched. This CDR3 contains 14 residues. Germline assignment: CDR1 MGHRA and CDR2 YSYEKL. The CDR3 DNA reads TGCGCCAGCAGCCCCCGGACAGGGGACTACGAGCAGTACTTC. As protein: CASSPRTGDYEQYF.

This clone was seen only a few times. The chain couples TRBV5-4 to TRBJ1-1; maybe TRBD1 (5 bases). The germline CDR1 and CDR2 sequences are SGHNT and YYREEE (reference sequence). V lost 4 bases to trimming and J lost 4 bases, with 14 bases between them. This CDR3 has 14 amino acids. CDR3: CASSPWQGGTEAFF. In DNA form, the CDR3 reads TGTGCCAGCAGCCCCTGGCAGGGAGGCACTGAAGCTTTCTTT. Using reference TRBV5-4 and TRBJ1-1 for the parts outside the CDR3, the full variable domain is ETGVTQSPTHLIKTRGQQVTLRCSSQSGHNTVSWYQQALGQGPQFIFQYYREEENGRGNFPPRFSGLQFPNYSSELNVNALELDDSALYLCASSPWQGGTEAFFGQGTRLTVV.

CDR3 protein: CASSLHTGGGGYTF. For the CDR3, the DNA is TGCGCCAGCAGCTTGCATACAGGGGGCGGTGGCTACACCTTC. This chain joins TRBV5-1 and TRBJ1-2; 9 nucleotides match TRBD1. The CDR3 runs 14 residues. The germline V gene has CDR1 SGHRS and CDR2 YFSETQ. With V trimmed by 1 base and J by 7 bases, 5 bases remained unmatched.

The V gene is TRBV2, the J gene TRBJ1-2; D perhaps matches TRBD1 (5 bases). The germline CDR1 and CDR2 sequences are SNHLY and FYNNEI. Trimming stripped 5 bases from V and 3 bases from J, with 16 bases between. This CDR3 has 15 amino acids. CDR3 loop: CASSLASGGDYGYTF. In DNA, the CDR3 is TGTGCCAGCAGTCTGGCGTCCGGGGGGGACTATGGCTACACCTTC.

This chain uses TRBV6-6 with TRBJ1-4; no clear D gene. The germline V gene encodes CDR1 MNHNY and CDR2 SVGAGI (reference sequence). The CDR3 loop spans 13 amino acids. V dropped 0 bases and J dropped 4 bases, with 3 bases sitting between them. DNA for the CDR3: TGTGCCAGCAGTTACTCGAGTAATGAAAAACTGTTTTTT. As protein: CASSYSSNEKLFF.

The chain joins TRBV12-5 to TRBJ2-5, with a weak D call TRBD2 (6 bases). The CDR3 runs 12 residues. In germline, CDR1 is LGHNT, CDR2 FRNRAP. The V and J ends lost 4 bases and 5 bases respectively, with 8 bases between them. This chain's CDR3 is CASGSLAETQYF. The CDR3 bases are TGTGCTAGTGGTTCCCTAGCGGAGACCCAGTACTTC.

The J gene is TRBJ2-3, the V gene TRBV19; 9 bases fit TRBD2. CDR1 is LNHDA and CDR2 is SQIVND in the germline V gene (reference sequence). CDR3 length equals 16 residues. V was clipped by 6 bases and J by 8 bases; unmatched bases: 15. CDR3 protein: CASRIPGVAGEVTQYF. The CDR3 bases are TGTGCCAGTAGGATACCAGGGGTAGCGGGGGAAGTTACGCAGTATTTT.

The rearrangement links TRBV28 to TRBJ2-7; D possibly corresponds to TRBD1 (6 bases). The length of the CDR3 is 13 residues. V was pared by 5 bases and J by 7 bases, with 15 bases between. From germline, CDR1 is MDHEN and CDR2 SYDVKM. CDR3 coding DNA: TGTGCCAGCAGTCCAGGGGAGCTGGAGGAGCAGTACTTC. Translation gives CASSPGELEEQYF. The full variable domain, in which reference TRBV28 and TRBJ2-7 provide the parts outside the CDR3, is DVKVTQSSRYLVKRTGEKVFLECVQDMDHENMFWYRQDPGLGLRLIYFSYDVKMKEKGDIPEGYSVSREKKERFSLILESASTNQTSMYLCASSPGELEEQYFGPGTRLTVT.

V gene TRBV7-2 combines with J gene TRBJ2-1; TRBD2 matches at 11 bases. V gave up 3 bases and J gave up 2 bases; unmatched junction bases: 0. Germline V gene sequence: CDR1 SGHTA, CDR2 FQGNSA. The CDR3 extends over 15 amino acids. Here the CDR3 DNA reads TGTGCCAGCAGCTTTAGCGGGGGGGCCTACAATGAGCAGTTCTTC. As protein: CASSFSGGAYNEQFF.

This sequence joins TRBV4-3 and TRBJ2-1; 11 bases are a match to TRBD2. Germline-derived CDR1 and CDR2 are LGHNA and YSLEER. The CDR3 extends over 16 amino acids. The trim removed 4 bases at V and 7 bases at J, leaving 9 bases unmatched. The CDR3 DNA sequence: TGCGCCAGCAGCCCTCGACTAGCGGGGCCCGGGAATGAGCAGTTCTTC. This gives the protein CASSPRLAGPGNEQFF.

The chain uses TRBV7-9 and TRBJ2-7, with D perhaps TRBD2 (6 bases). V was cut by 0 bases and J by 5 bases, with 11 bases left in between. CDR1 and CDR2 from the germline V gene are SEHNR and FQNEAQ (reference sequence). This CDR3 spans 14 amino acids. As DNA, the CDR3 is TGTGCCAGCAGCTTAGCGCGGGGCAGACACGAGCAGTACTTC. Amino acid sequence: CASSLARGRHEQYF.

The chain links TRBV10-3 to TRBJ1-6, with 10 positions matching TRBD1. J was trimmed by 8 bases and V by 6 bases; bases with no gene match: 4. Germline V CDR1 and CDR2: ENHRY, SYGVKD. The CDR3 loop spans 14 amino acids. CDR3 loop: CAIRGQGTDSPLHF. In DNA form, the CDR3 reads TGTGCCATCAGGGGACAGGGGACGGATTCACCCCTCCACTTT.

The chain uses TRBV9 and TRBJ1-2; 10 positions agree with TRBD1. The CDR3 runs 13 residues. V shed 7 bases and J 1 base; nucleotides not matched to a gene: 1. Germline assignment: CDR1 SGDLS and CDR2 YYNGEE. The DNA of the CDR3 is TGTGCCAGCGGGACAGGGGTTAACTATGGCTACACCTTC. The encoded protein is CASGTGVNYGYTF.

The J gene is TRBJ2-7, the V gene TRBV9, with 7 bases aligning to TRBD2. V lost 0 bases, J lost 0 bases, and 3 bases stayed unmatched. CDR3 length: 15 residues. Germline lookup yields CDR1 SGDLS and CDR2 YYNGEE. This CDR3 is CASSVGGGDSYEQYF. CDR3 DNA sequence: TGTGCCAGCAGCGTAGGCGGGGGTGACTCCTACGAGCAGTACTTC. The full variable domain, completed using reference TRBV9 and TRBJ2-7, is DSGVTQTPKHLITATGQRVTLRCSPRSGDLSVYWYQQSLDQGLQFLIQYYNGEERAKGNILERFSAQQFPDLHSELNLSSLELGDSALYFCASSVGGGDSYEQYFGPGTRLTVT.

The J gene is TRBJ2-7, the V gene TRBV5-1, with D unresolved. The ends were cut back, 4 bases at V and 2 bases at J, with 10 bases in the middle. CDR3 length equals 13 residues. Per the germline V gene, CDR1 is SGHRS and CDR2 is YFSETQ. CDR3 amino acids: CASSPVLTYEQYF. CDR3 sequence (DNA): TGCGCCAGCAGCCCCGTTTTAACCTACGAGCAGTACTTC.

The chain links TRBV28 to TRBJ1-3; 9 bases align to TRBD1. The V gene's germline CDR1 is MDHEN and CDR2 SYDVKM. Losses at the gene ends were 6 bases for V and 4 bases for J; bases not matched to a gene: 4. The CDR3 consists of 14 residues. Here the CDR3 DNA reads TGTGCCAGCAGGGGGACAGGGAACGGAAACACCATATATTTT. Encoded protein: CASRGTGNGNTIYF.

The chain has TRBV28 and TRBJ1-3, with 7 bases identical to TRBD1. V lost 5 bases and J lost 0; bases outside the gene matches: 7. Germline assignment: CDR1 MDHEN and CDR2 SYDVKM. CDR3 length: 16 residues. This chain's CDR3 is CASSTSGQYSGNTIYF. The DNA for the CDR3 is TGTGCCAGCAGTACATCGGGACAGTACTCTGGAAACACCATATATTTT.

The rearrangement joins TRBV12-5 to TRBJ1-1; possible D gene TRBD1, 5 bases. The germline gives CDR1 LGHNT, CDR2 FRNRAP. Trimming left V 5 bases short and J 7 bases short, with 23 bases between. The length of the CDR3 is 16 residues. The CDR3: CASGPTGRTLRGEAFF. Written as DNA, the CDR3 is TGTGCTAGTGGTCCAACCGGGCGGACCTTAAGGGGTGAAGCTTTCTTT.

This clone is a singleton in its sample. This rearrangement joins TRBV28 to TRBJ2-7; possible D gene TRBD2, 6 bases. V was trimmed by 4 bases and J by 1 base, leaving 8 bases between them. The V gene's germline CDR1 is MDHEN and CDR2 SYDVKM. This CDR3 spans 13 amino acids. CDR3 protein: CASSSGVSYEQYF. The CDR3 DNA reads TGTGCCAGCAGTTCGGGGGTTTCCTACGAGCAGTACTTC.

In its sample, this clone was seen once. The chain recombines TRBV19 with TRBJ2-3, with D tentatively TRBD2 (5 bases). V was cut by 5 bases and J by 6 bases, with 12 bases left in between. CDR1 and CDR2 (germline): LNHDA, SQIVND (reference sequence). This CDR3 is 13 amino acids long. The CDR3 loop reads CASSPQSGDTQYF. CDR3 in DNA: TGTGCCAGTAGTCCCCAATCGGGGGATACGCAGTATTTT.

This chain joins TRBV6-1 and TRBJ2-7; a weak D match, TRBD2 (5 bases). The CDR3 totals 12 residues. Germline CDR1 is MNHNS and CDR2 is SASEGT. Trimming took off 6 bases at V and 2 bases at J, with 8 bases between the two ends. CDR3 protein: CASRGVTYEQYF. CDR3 nucleotides: TGTGCCAGCAGGGGAGTCACCTACGAGCAGTACTTC.

CDR3 residues: CASSPGHSGGYEQYF. The CDR3 region has the DNA TGTGCCAGCAGCCCGGGACATTCAGGCGGCTACGAGCAGTACTTC. The V and J genes are TRBV6-1 and TRBJ2-7, with a weak D call TRBD1 (6 bases). Germline values: CDR1 MNHNS, CDR2 SASEGT. Between the trimmed V and J ends, which lost 6 bases and 3 bases, there was a span of 18 bases. The CDR3 spans 15 residues.